These 12 T cell receptor beta chains were sequenced from one sample in a study of blood T cell repertoires in COVID-19. The data were produced by immunoSEQ multiplex PCR, yet TCRdb's version contains in-frame clones alone and is incomplete. The sample shows over 85,000 clones, 80% to 90% of them seen only once. The sequenced sample was peripheral blood. The receptors here all came from an elderly woman with acute or convalescent COVID-19.

This clone came up a few times. This chain links TRBV19 with TRBJ2-3; 9 positions match TRBD2. The CDR3 is 17 residues long. The germline gives CDR1 LNHDA, CDR2 SQIVND (reference sequence). V lost 0 bases to trimming and J lost 2 bases; unmatched junction nucleotides: 6. This CDR3 is CASSIDRGGGATDTQYF. The CDR3 region has the DNA TGTGCCAGTAGTATAGATCGAGGCGGGGGGGCCACAGATACGCAGTATTTT.

The rearrangement joins TRBV4-1 to TRBJ1-2; 7 bases are a match to TRBD1. V was clipped by 4 bases and J by 10 bases; unmatched bases: 12. The CDR3 has 14 amino acids. Germline assignment: CDR1 MGHRA and CDR2 YSYEKL. The CDR3 protein is CASSPNRQGPTYTF. The CDR3 region has the DNA TGCGCCAGCAGCCCCAATCGACAGGGCCCAACCTACACCTTC.

The rearrangement uses TRBV5-4 and TRBJ1-2; TRBD1 matches 8 bases. The CDR3 spans 15 residues. The V segment lost 4 bases and the J segment 0 bases; nucleotides outside the gene matches: 5. Per the germline V gene, CDR1 is SGHNT and CDR2 is YYREEE (reference sequence). The CDR3 loop reads CASSPRTGTNYGYTF. DNA of the CDR3: TGTGCCAGCAGCCCCCGGACAGGGACTAACTATGGCTACACCTTC.

This chain uses TRBV29-1 with TRBJ2-2; tentatively, D is TRBD1 (6 bases). The CDR3 runs to 14 residues. Germline V gene sequence: CDR1 SQVTM, CDR2 ANQGSEA. The V gene lost 7 bases and the J gene lost 0 bases, with 12 bases spanning the gap. The CDR3 reads CSGAGAPNTGELFF. CDR3 in DNA: TGCAGCGGAGCAGGGGCTCCGAACACCGGGGAGCTGTTTTTT.

The genes are TRBV5-6 and TRBJ2-7; D uncertain. This CDR3 comprises 11 residues. Trimming stripped 6 bases from V and 6 bases from J, with 10 bases between. The germline V gene has CDR1 SGHDT and CDR2 YYEEEE. CDR3 bases: TGTGCCAGCACCTTAAACACCGAGCAGTACTTC. Encoded protein: CASTLNTEQYF.

This sequence joins TRBV5-6 and TRBJ2-3; D gene ambiguous. The CDR3 has 15 residues. Per germline, CDR1 SGHDT and CDR2 YYEEEE. V was clipped by 6 bases and J by 3 bases, with 17 bases between them. The CDR3 region has the DNA TGTGCCAGCACCCCCTCCGAGGTCTGTACAGATACGCAGTATTTT. This encodes CASTPSEVCTDTQYF.

The chain joins TRBV7-2 to TRBJ1-3; D might be TRBD1 (6 bases). Between the trimmed V and J ends, which lost 6 bases and 3 bases, there was a span of 15 bases. This CDR3 is built from 15 residues. Germline assignment: CDR1 SGHTA and CDR2 FQGNSA. CDR3 nucleotide sequence: TGTGCCAGCAGTGTTCAGGGGATAAGTGGAAACACCATATATTTT. Encoded protein: CASSVQGISGNTIYF.

This chain links TRBV20-1 with TRBJ2-1; TRBD1 agrees at 7 bases. Trimming took 5 bases from V and 15 from J; bases not matched to a gene: 7. Germline CDR1 DFQATT, CDR2 SNEGSKA (reference sequence). This CDR3 comprises 10 residues. CDR3 residues: CSAETGSPFF. The CDR3 coding sequence is TGCAGTGCTGAGACAGGGTCCCCGTTCTTC.

The rearrangement uses TRBV7-3 and TRBJ1-5; 7 bases line up with TRBD1. The junction had 5 bases not matched to a gene; V was cut back by 2 bases and J by 4 bases. This CDR3 comprises 15 residues. Germline CDR1 SGHTA, CDR2 FQGTGA. The CDR3 nucleotides are TGTGCCAGCAGCTTACGGGGACAGAGGAATCAGCCCCAGCATTTT. Translation gives CASSLRGQRNQPQHF.

The table lists this clone with a few counts. The chain combines TRBV6-5 with TRBJ2-2; possibly TRBD2 for D (7 bases). Germline values: CDR1 MNHEY, CDR2 SVGAGI. This CDR3 has 16 residues. Trimming shortened V by 2 bases and J by 6 bases, and 16 bases separated the two germline ends. The CDR3 DNA follows: TGTGCCAGCAGTTACGGGGGGGGCGGTTATCCCGGGGAGCTGTTTTTT. This encodes CASSYGGGGYPGELFF.

V gene TRBV19 combines with J gene TRBJ1-3; 7 nucleotides agree with TRBD1. Germline V gene data show CDR1 as LNHDA and CDR2 as SQIVND (reference sequence). The CDR3 runs to 17 residues. J was trimmed by 4 bases and V by 1 base; bases with no gene match: 10. The CDR3 loop is CASSIALDRPGGNTIYF. Here the CDR3 DNA reads TGTGCCAGTAGTATAGCCCTGGACAGGCCGGGAGGAAACACCATATATTTT. The whole variable domain, remainder taken from reference TRBV19 and TRBJ1-3, is DGGITQSPKYLFRKEGQNVTLSCEQNLNHDAMYWYRQDPGQGLRLIYYSQIVNDFQKGDIAEGYSVSREKKESFPLTVTSAQKNPTAFYLCASSIALDRPGGNTIYFGEGSWLTVV.

V usage is TRBV28 and J usage is TRBJ2-7, with 7 nucleotides matching TRBD1. Germline CDR1 MDHEN, CDR2 SYDVKM. CDR3 length: 13 amino acids. V trimming: 8 bases; J trimming: 4 bases; junction bases outside the gene matches: 8. The CDR3 is CASSTGAVYEQYF. The CDR3 region has the DNA TGTGCCAGCTCCACAGGGGCGGTGTACGAGCAGTACTTC. The whole variable domain, filled in from reference TRBV28 and TRBJ2-7, reads DVKVTQSSRYLVKRTGEKVFLECVQDMDHENMFWYRQDPGLGLRLIYFSYDVKMKEKGDIPEGYSVSREKKERFSLILESASTNQTSMYLCASSTGAVYEQYFGPGTRLTVT.